This is a list of T cell receptor beta chains from one sample in a study of identical twins. From the 5' RACE reads, TCRdb called clonotypes with MiXCR, one entry per CDR3 protein. In the table there are hundreds of thousands of distinct CDR3 sequences, approximately 9% of which are singletons. The sample taken for sequencing was memory (CD45RO+) T cells sorted from blood. These receptors all stem from a woman aged 18 to 35 in good health. The CDR3 runs from the conserved cysteine through the conserved F or W. The order of the fields is V gene, J gene, D gene, clone size, CDR3 DNA, CDR3 protein. The D gene is left open where the match is weak. Size is stated for part of the rows, as once, few or many counts, or as a class when the clone is expanded.

TRBV12-5	TRBJ2-1	.	.	TGTGCTAGTGGTTTGGTACGGGACGGGGAGATCTACAATGAGCAGTTCTTC	CASGLVRDGEIYNEQFF
TRBV15	TRBJ2-7	.	.	TGTGCCACCAGCAGAGATTCCATAGGATTTGGCTACGAGCAGTACTTC	CATSRDSIGFGYEQYF
TRBV7-2	TRBJ2-2	TRBD2	.	TGTGCCAGCAGTTCAGCGGGAGGGGACACCGGGGAGCTGTTTTTT	CASSSAGGDTGELFF
TRBV4-1	TRBJ2-2	.	few	TGCGCCAGCAGCCAGACTGGTAGAGGCAGGCTGACCGGGGAGCTGTTTTTT	CASSQTGRGRLTGELFF
TRBV24-1	TRBJ1-2	.	many	TGTGCCACCACGTCGGGCCTAACCGCATTAGCTAACTATGGCTACACCTTC	CATTSGLTALANYGYTF
TRBV27	TRBJ2-7	.	.	TGTGCCAGCGGAACGACCTACGAGCAGTACTTC	CASGTTYEQYF
TRBV6-4	TRBJ2-2	.	.	TGTGCCAGCAGAAGAGAGGGAGGCACCGGGGAGCTGTTTTTT	CASRREGGTGELFF
TRBV5-1	TRBJ2-5	.	few	TGCGCCAGCAGCTTGCTGGGGGGCTCGGGAGAGACCCAGTACTTC	CASSLLGGSGETQYF
TRBV20-1	TRBJ1-3	TRBD1	few	TGCAGTGCGACCCCAGGGGGGGCTAGAAACACCATATATTTT	CSATPGGARNTIYF
TRBV5-1	TRBJ2-7	TRBD1	.	TGCGCCAGCAGCCCACAGGACAGGGGGGAGCAGTACTTC	CASSPQDRGEQYF
TRBV6-6	TRBJ2-1	TRBD2	.	TGTGCCAGCAAAGTAGGGACTAGCGGCGAGCAGTTCTTC	CASKVGTSGEQFF
TRBV29-1	TRBJ2-2	.	few	TGCAGCGCTCAGGGTGTAGCAGTCACCGGGGAGCTGTTTTTT	CSAQGVAVTGELFF
TRBV5-1	TRBJ2-3	.	.	TGCGCCAGCAGCTTGTTTGGTTCGGGTTCCACAGATACGCAGTATTTT	CASSLFGSGSTDTQYF